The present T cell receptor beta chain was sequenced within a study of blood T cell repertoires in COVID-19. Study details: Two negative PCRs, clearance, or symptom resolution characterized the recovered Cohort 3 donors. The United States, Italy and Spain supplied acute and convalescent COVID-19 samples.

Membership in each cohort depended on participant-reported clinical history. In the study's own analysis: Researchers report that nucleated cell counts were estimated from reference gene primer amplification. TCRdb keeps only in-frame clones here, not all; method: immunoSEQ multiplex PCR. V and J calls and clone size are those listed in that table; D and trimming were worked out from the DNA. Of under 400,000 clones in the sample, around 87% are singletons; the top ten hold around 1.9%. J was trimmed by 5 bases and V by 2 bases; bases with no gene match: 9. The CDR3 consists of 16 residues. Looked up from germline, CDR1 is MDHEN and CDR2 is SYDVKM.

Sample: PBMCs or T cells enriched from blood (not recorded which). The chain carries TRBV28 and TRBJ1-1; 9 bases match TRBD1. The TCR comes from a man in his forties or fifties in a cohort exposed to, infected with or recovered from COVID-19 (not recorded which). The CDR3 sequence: CASSLVLQGAGTEAFF. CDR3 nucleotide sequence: TGTGCCAGCAGTTTAGTCCTACAGGGGGCTGGGACTGAAGCTTTCTTT.